Below, 14 T cell receptor beta chains from the same sample are listed, as sequenced in a study of blood T cell repertoires in COVID-19. Clones were read by immunoSEQ multiplex PCR, and TCRdb kept only the in-frame ones, dropping some. The profile shows about 150,000 clones, around 82% of them singletons. The sequencing sample was made of peripheral blood. The source is a man in his sixties with COVID-19, enrolled during active disease.

The chain links TRBV7-2 to TRBJ2-1; TRBD2 is a possible D gene (5 bases). Germline V gene sequence: CDR1 SGHTA, CDR2 FQGNSA. This CDR3 spans 15 amino acids. V shed 2 bases and J shed 9 bases, with 17 bases lying between them. CDR3: CASSLNPGMYGEQFF. For the CDR3, the DNA is TGTGCCAGCAGCTTAAACCCGGGGATGTACGGTGAGCAGTTCTTC.

In its sample, this clone was seen once. This chain joins TRBV7-2 and TRBJ2-2, with 8 bases aligning to TRBD2. V lost 5 bases, J lost 4 bases, and 9 bases stayed unmatched. This CDR3 comprises 16 residues. CDR1 and CDR2 from the germline V gene are SGHTA and FQGNSA. The CDR3 sequence: CASSPRGGRITGELFF. In nucleotides, the CDR3 is TGTGCCAGCAGCCCCCGGGGCGGGAGGATCACCGGGGAGCTGTTTTTT.

V and J are TRBV29-1 and TRBJ2-1, with a possible D match to TRBD2 (6 bases). Germline V gene lookup returns CDR1 SQVTM and CDR2 ANQGSEA. Trimming removed 4 bases from V and 8 bases from J, with 18 bases in between. The CDR3 length is 14 residues. The CDR3 is CSVAMSGRWDEQFF. The CDR3 nucleotides read TGCAGCGTTGCGATGTCGGGGAGGTGGGATGAGCAGTTCTTC.

The J gene is TRBJ2-2, the V gene TRBV5-1; D remains ambiguous. Trimming took off 0 bases at V and 4 bases at J, with 10 bases between the two ends. The CDR3 runs to 15 residues. Germline loops: CDR1 SGHRS, CDR2 YFSETQ. CDR3 nucleotides: TGCGCCAGCAGCTTGGGGGCAGCAAGCACCGGGGAGCTGTTTTTT. Translation gives CASSLGAASTGELFF.

The DNA for the CDR3 is TGCGCCAGCAGCTTAAACTCACCGGGACAGACCATTAATGAAAAACTGTTTTTT. The encoded protein is CASSLNSPGQTINEKLFF. The rearrangement links TRBV5-1 to TRBJ1-4; 7 bases line up with TRBD1. The germline CDR1 and CDR2 sequences are SGHRS and YFSETQ. CDR3 length: 18 amino acids. V shed 2 bases and J 4 bases; nucleotides not matched to a gene: 14.

This clone has a single count. CDR3 residues: CATSDPSGSLGNEQFF. CDR3 DNA: TGTGCCACCAGTGACCCTAGCGGGAGTCTCGGCAATGAGCAGTTCTTC. The chain joins TRBV24-1 to TRBJ2-1; 10 bases fit TRBD2. The CDR3 sequence is 16 residues long. The V and J ends lost 4 bases and 6 bases, in that order; junction bases with no gene match: 8. The V gene's germline CDR1 is KGHDR and CDR2 SFDVKD.

CDR3 DNA: TGTGCCAGCAGCTCCTCGGACAGGGGCAATCTCGGTGGCTACACCTTC. It yields the protein CASSSSDRGNLGGYTF. The genes are TRBV7-3 and TRBJ1-2, with TRBD1 identical over 9 bases. Trimming took 4 bases from V and 7 from J; bases not matched to a gene: 13. The CDR3 loop spans 16 amino acids. In germline, CDR1 is SGHTA, CDR2 FQGTGA.

This sequence joins TRBV7-3 and TRBJ2-2; D gene ambiguous. This CDR3 comprises 15 residues. CDR1 and CDR2 from the germline V gene are SGHTA and FQGTGA. The V end lost 5 bases, the J end lost 1 base, and 11 bases lay between the germline ends. CDR3 nucleotides: TGTGCCAGCAGCCCAACCACTCAGAACACCGGGGAGCTGTTTTTT. The encoded protein is CASSPTTQNTGELFF. The whole variable domain, remainder taken from reference TRBV7-3 and TRBJ2-2, is GAGVSQTPSNKVTEKGKYVELRCDPISGHTALYWYRQSLGQGPEFLIYFQGTGAADDSGLPNDRFFAVRPEGSVSTLKIQRTERGDSAVYLCASSPTTQNTGELFFGEGSRLTVL.

This clone appeared once. The chain joins TRBV5-1 to TRBJ2-1; tentative D call: TRBD1 (6 bases). Germline values: CDR1 SGHRS, CDR2 YFSETQ. This CDR3 spans 16 amino acids. V gave up 4 bases and J gave up 7 bases, with 21 bases separating them. The CDR3 is CASSVRTGTSPNEQFF. The CDR3 DNA is TGCGCCAGCAGCGTGCGAACAGGGACGTCCCCGAATGAGCAGTTCTTC. Using reference TRBV5-1 and TRBJ2-1 for the parts outside the CDR3, the full variable domain is KAGVTQTPRYLIKTRGQQVTLSCSPISGHRSVSWYQQTPGQGLQFLFEYFSETQRNKGNFPGRFSGRQFSNSRSEMNVSTLELGDSALYLCASSVRTGTSPNEQFFGPGTRLTVL.

The V call is TRBV12-3 or TRBV12-4, the J call TRBJ1-5; D unresolved. Trimming pared 7 bases from V and 6 bases from J, leaving 10 bases between. CDR3 size: 12 residues. This chain's CDR3 is CASTTPPQPQHF. CDR3 nucleotides: TGTGCCAGCACTACCCCCCCTCAGCCCCAGCATTTT.

The chain has TRBV4-3 and TRBJ2-1; 7 nucleotides match TRBD2. Germline loops: CDR1 LGHNA, CDR2 YSLEER. Trimming at V came to 0 bases and at J to 2 bases, leaving 7 bases not matched to a gene. This CDR3 is built from 17 residues. The CDR3 spells CASSQDYGGITYNEQFF. DNA for the CDR3: TGCGCCAGCAGCCAAGACTACGGGGGGATAACCTACAATGAGCAGTTCTTC.

The rearrangement joins TRBV6-6 to TRBJ1-5; a weak D match, TRBD1 (5 bases). The CDR3 runs to 14 residues. Trimming pared 2 bases from V and 5 bases from J, leaving 10 bases between. CDR1 is MNHNY, CDR2 SVGAGI, per germline (reference sequence). CDR3 nucleotide sequence: TGTGCCAGCAGTTACGGCCAGGGTGATCAGCCCCAGCATTTT. This translates into CASSYGQGDQPQHF.

The chain carries TRBV6-1 and TRBJ2-5; unclear D gene. This CDR3 region has 16 residues. Germline assignment: CDR1 MNHNS and CDR2 SASEGT. The V end lost 3 bases, the J end lost 5 bases, and 19 bases lay between the germline ends. Written as DNA, the CDR3 is TGTGCCAGCAGTGACCCTATGACTCCAACAACGGAGACCCAGTACTTC. It encodes CASSDPMTPTTETQYF.

The genes are TRBV19 and TRBJ1-5; the D gene is possibly TRBD1 (5 bases). The CDR3 consists of 13 residues. V lost 9 bases and J 4 bases, leaving 13 bases between the germline ends. Germline V gene lookup returns CDR1 LNHDA and CDR2 SQIVND (reference sequence). CDR3 DNA sequence: TGTGCCAGCCCGAAGGACAAGAATCAGCCCCAGCATTTT. Protein product: CASPKDKNQPQHF. Supplemented by reference TRBV19 and TRBJ1-5, the full variable domain reads DGGITQSPKYLFRKEGQNVTLSCEQNLNHDAMYWYRQDPGQGLRLIYYSQIVNDFQKGDIAEGYSVSREKKESFPLTVTSAQKNPTAFYLCASPKDKNQPQHFGDGTRLSIL.